This T cell receptor (beta chain) came from a study of blood T cell dynamics during melanoma immunotherapy. Looking at the study overall: Patients with metastatic melanoma got pembrolizumab or nivolumab-ipilimumab as first-line care.

Only in-frame clones appear in the TCRdb table, and some are missing; sequencing was by immunoSEQ multiplex PCR. The sample shows under 2,000 clones, approximately 70% of them seen only once. Germline-derived CDR1 and CDR2 are MNHEY and SVGAGI. This CDR3 has 12 amino acids. Trimming left V 4 bases short and J 7 bases short, with 8 bases between. Study-level results: Among sorted CD8+ subsets, immune-effector cells had the highest clonality and cell-free DNA similarity.

Time point reported: pre-treatment baseline. Memory T cells counted as immune-effector cells when CD3+ CD4- CD8+ CD45RA- CD45RO-high CD27- CCR7-. Apart from a couple of fast progressors, RECIST 1.1 response was judged 12 weeks post-infusion. Prior systemic cancer therapy, immunosuppressant use and other active malignancies excluded patients. This clone has just a few counts. The antigen is not known. The sequence was obtained from a human donor with melanoma. The rearrangement uses TRBV6-5 and TRBJ2-1; no clear D gene. The sequenced sample was CD8+ T cells from blood, obtained from a patient treated with checkpoint blockade. The CDR3 sequence: CASSSKGNEQFF. As DNA, the CDR3 is TGTGCCAGCAGTTCCAAAGGGAATGAGCAGTTCTTC.